This T cell receptor (beta chain) was observed in a study of cytomegalovirus exposure and HLA in healthy donors. Donors were drawn from the 120-subject validation cohort, separate from the roughly 670-subject first cohort. The protocol was immunoSEQ multiplex PCR, while the TCRdb copy is restricted to in-frame clones and leaves out a portion. The sample consists of about 47,000 clones, roughly 92% of them appearing once. General study findings and limits: Most TCRs appeared rarely, but some public TCRs recurred in many donors.

Worth noting for this clone: Its antigen remains unknown.

The clonotype originates from a man aged 18 to 30 in good health and CMV-seronegative. Material: PBMCs.

The CDR3 DNA follows: TGTGCCACCAGCAGAGTGGAAAGGAGGGAAAAACTGTTTTTT. Residues: CATSRVERREKLFF. V and J are TRBV15 and TRBJ1-4, with D unresolved. V lost 1 base to trimming and J lost 8 bases, with 11 bases between them. The CDR3 contains 14 residues. Germline-derived CDR1 and CDR2 are LNHNV and YYDKDF (reference sequence).